A single sample is the source of the 14 T cell receptor beta chains below, sequenced in a study of radiotherapy plus CTLA-4 blockade in lung cancer (dated by TCRdb to between 2017 and 2018). The library was prepared using the immunoSEQ multiplex PCR assay. TCRdb's version of the immuneACCESS table is confined to in-frame rearrangements and falls short of the full clone set. An unresolved V gene accounts for under half of the shortfall where checked; the remainder is of unknown origin. Present in this sample are about 120,000 clones, 75% to 80% of which were seen just once. The top ten hold 5% to 5.5% of the sample. Specimen: peripheral blood, collected from a patient treated with radiotherapy plus ipilimumab. The receptors originated from a human donor with non-small cell lung cancer who had a partial response to radiotherapy plus ipilimumab.

The CDR3 loop is CASSEYSAGGPPGTDTQYF. The CDR3 coding sequence is TGTGCCAGCAGTGAATATTCGGCGGGAGGGCCACCTGGCACAGATACGCAGTATTTT. V gene TRBV6-1 combines with J gene TRBJ2-3; the match to TRBD2 covers 9 bases. The CDR3 is 19 residues long. The V gene end was trimmed by 2 bases and the J gene end by 1 base; junction bases not matched to a gene: 13. Looked up from germline, CDR1 is MNHNS and CDR2 is SASEGT.

The CDR3 bases are TGTGCCAGCTCAGGAGACCTGAACACTGAAGCTTTCTTT. Translated, it gives CASSGDLNTEAFF. The genes are TRBV18 and TRBJ1-1; no firm D call. The CDR3 is made up of 13 amino acids. Germline V gives CDR1 KGHSH, CDR2 LQKENI. V lost 5 bases and J 0 bases, leaving 7 bases between the germline ends. The entire variable domain, with the rest obtained from reference TRBV18 and TRBJ1-1, is as follows: NAGVMQNPRHLVRRRGQEARLRCSPMKGHSHVYWYRQLPEEGLKFMVYLQKENIIDESGMPKERFSAEFPKEGPSILRIQQVVRGDSAAYFCASSGDLNTEAFFGQGTRLTVV.

J is TRBJ1-2 and V is TRBV19; tentatively, D is TRBD1 (5 bases). V lost 8 bases and J lost 4, with 14 bases in between. The CDR3 length is 13 residues. Germline CDR1 and CDR2: LNHDA and SQIVND (reference sequence). Written as DNA, the CDR3 is TGTGCCAGTTCCCATGGGGCTATCTATGGCTACACCTTC. As protein: CASSHGAIYGYTF.

The genes are TRBV5-1 and TRBJ1-1, with D perhaps TRBD1 (5 bases). Germline V CDR1 and CDR2: SGHRS, YFSETQ. V lost 1 base and J lost 4, with 17 bases in between. This CDR3 spans 16 amino acids. CDR3 residues: CASSLIIQDAGTEAFF. Here the CDR3 DNA reads TGCGCCAGCAGCTTGATAATACAGGACGCTGGCACTGAAGCTTTCTTT.

This clone was found a few times. CDR3 bases: TGTGCCACCAGCTTACAGAAGGTCGCCACTGAAGCTTTCTTT. It is translated as CATSLQKVATEAFF. The chain combines TRBV15 with TRBJ1-1; D gene unclear. This CDR3 comprises 14 residues. V dropped 5 bases and J dropped 4 bases, with 14 bases sitting between them. Germline CDR1 LNHNV, CDR2 YYDKDF (reference sequence). Based on the CDR3 plus reference TRBV15 and TRBJ1-1, the full variable domain is DAMVIQNPRYQVTQFGKPVTLSCSQTLNHNVMYWYQQKSSQAPKLLFHYYDKDFNNEADTPDNFQSRRPNTSFCFLDIRSPGLGDTAMYLCATSLQKVATEAFFGQGTRLTVV.

The CDR3 region is CASREELAGAKNEQFF. CDR3 DNA: TGTGCCAGCAGGGAGGAACTAGCGGGAGCGAAGAATGAGCAGTTCTTC. The chain uses TRBV2 and TRBJ2-1, with 11 bases matching TRBD2. V lost 6 bases to trimming and J lost 7 bases; unmatched junction nucleotides: 11. The germline gives CDR1 SNHLY, CDR2 FYNNEI. This CDR3 has 16 residues.

This rearrangement joins TRBV27 to TRBJ2-1, with D possibly matching TRBD1 (6 bases). Trimming left V 5 bases short and J 7 bases short, with 15 bases between. Germline V gene data show CDR1 as MNHEY and CDR2 as SMNVEV (reference sequence). The CDR3 runs 14 residues. For the CDR3, the DNA is TGTGCCAGCAGTCCCCGACAGGTGGTAAATGAGCAGTTCTTC. It is translated as CASSPRQVVNEQFF.

The chain recombines TRBV18 with TRBJ2-1, with 8 nucleotides matching TRBD2. Unmatched junction bases numbered 4, after V lost 0 bases and J lost 6 bases. The germline CDR1 and CDR2 sequences are KGHSH and LQKENI. The CDR3 runs to 15 residues. This chain's CDR3 is CASSPPNGRANEQFF. Here the CDR3 DNA reads TGTGCCAGCTCACCACCGAACGGGAGGGCCAATGAGCAGTTCTTC.

V and J are TRBV7-8 and TRBJ1-1, with D hard to call. CDR3 length: 15 residues. Trimming took off 4 bases at V and 1 base at J, with 13 bases between the two ends. Germline values: CDR1 SGHVS, CDR2 FQNEAQ. Here the CDR3 reads CASSSAETPNTEAFF. The CDR3 bases are TGTGCCAGCAGCTCAGCAGAGACACCGAACACTGAAGCTTTCTTT.

V gene TRBV27 combines with J gene TRBJ2-7; D is ambiguous. The CDR3 contains 11 residues. V lost 5 bases, J lost 7 bases, and 9 bases lay in between. From germline, CDR1 is MNHEY and CDR2 SMNVEV (reference sequence). CDR3 loop: CASSRFGEQYF. The CDR3 DNA follows: TGTGCCAGCAGTAGGTTCGGGGAGCAGTACTTC.

V usage is TRBV5-6 and J usage is TRBJ1-1; unclear D gene. This CDR3 is 13 amino acids long. The germline V gene has CDR1 SGHDT and CDR2 YYEEEE. The germline V and J ends were trimmed by 6 bases and 0 bases, with 9 bases remaining between them. CDR3 sequence: CASTSGMNTEAFF. The CDR3 bases are TGTGCCAGCACCTCAGGTATGAACACTGAAGCTTTCTTT.

The J gene is TRBJ2-7, the V gene TRBV7-8; 7 nucleotides line up with TRBD1. J lost 5 bases, V lost 2 bases, and 0 bases had no gene match. This CDR3 has 12 residues. Germline V lookup: CDR1 SGHVS, CDR2 FQNEAQ. The CDR3 nucleotides are TGTGCCAGCAGCTTAACAGGGGACGAGCAGTACGTC. Translating gives CASSLTGDEQYV.

V is TRBV6-1 and J is TRBJ1-5; D possibly corresponds to TRBD1 (6 bases). Germline V gene data show CDR1 as MNHNS and CDR2 as SASEGT. This CDR3 comprises 20 residues. Trimming shortened V by 2 bases and J by 0 bases, and 23 bases separated the two germline ends. In DNA, the CDR3 is TGTGCCAGCAGTGAAAGGCCCACAGGGTTTGAGCGTTATAGCAATCAGCCCCAGCATTTT. Protein product: CASSERPTGFERYSNQPQHF.

The J gene is TRBJ2-7, the V gene TRBV10-2, with D possibly TRBD2 on 7 matching bases. V was trimmed by 10 bases and J by 2 bases, leaving 24 bases between them. This CDR3 comprises 16 residues. Germline loops: CDR1 WSHSY, CDR2 SAAADI. The CDR3 is CATRPPSAGAAYEQYF. In nucleotides, the CDR3 is TGCGCCACCAGACCCCCTTCGGCGGGGGCTGCCTACGAGCAGTACTTC.